The 19 T cell receptor beta chains listed next were all sequenced from one sample in a study of T cell therapy after organ transplantation. Time point described: 4-8 weeks after completion of therapy. No antigens are known for them. Clones were read by immunoSEQ multiplex PCR, and TCRdb kept only the in-frame ones, dropping some. The sample holds thousands of clones, 65% to 70% seen once. The sample in question was CD8+ T cells from blood, obtained after autologous CMV-specific T cell therapy. The receptors were sampled from a human patient who had received a solid organ transplant and had CMV disease. T cells may partly derive from the graft donor.

This clone was observed once. Here the CDR3 DNA reads TGTGCCAGCACCCTAGAGGACGGTTCGAGAGGCTACACCTTC. Its protein product is CASTLEDGSRGYTF. The gene calls are TRBV28 and TRBJ1-2; D gene unclear. Trimming pared 7 bases from V and 8 bases from J, leaving 20 bases between. Per the germline V gene, CDR1 is MDHEN and CDR2 is SYDVKM. The length of the CDR3 is 14 residues.

The J gene is TRBJ2-1, the V gene TRBV2; 7 nucleotides agree with TRBD2. V was clipped by 2 bases and J by 4 bases; unmatched bases: 5. This CDR3 comprises 15 residues. In germline, CDR1 is SNHLY, CDR2 FYNNEI. CDR3 sequence (DNA): TGTGCCAGCAGTGAATGGGCGGGAGAGTACAATGAGCAGTTCTTC. It is translated as CASSEWAGEYNEQFF.

The V gene is TRBV29-1, the J gene TRBJ1-3, with 9 bases identical to TRBD1. V shed 5 bases, J shed 4 bases, and the junction held 6 bases outside the gene matches. The CDR3 is 14 residues long. Germline CDR1 and CDR2: SQVTM and ANQGSEA. CDR3 sequence (DNA): TGCAGCGTTTGGGACAGGGCCCGAGGAAACACCATATATTTT. This sequence encodes CSVWDRARGNTIYF.

The V gene is TRBV6-5, the J gene TRBJ2-3; a possible D gene is TRBD2 (6 bases). Trimming took off 5 bases at V and 5 bases at J, with 17 bases between the two ends. Germline lookup yields CDR1 MNHEY and CDR2 SVGAGI. The CDR3 totals 15 residues. In DNA, the CDR3 is TGTGCCAGCAGTCCCCGGGACTTCGAAGGAGATACGCAGTATTTT. This codes for CASSPRDFEGDTQYF.

The chain combines TRBV6-6 with TRBJ2-7; 11 bases fit TRBD1. Germline assignment: CDR1 MNHNY and CDR2 SVGAGI (reference sequence). Trimming cost V 7 bases and J 4 bases; bases outside gene matches: 6. This CDR3 has 14 residues. CDR3: CASTTGTGGYEQYF. In nucleotides, the CDR3 is TGTGCCAGCACCACGGGGACAGGGGGATACGAGCAGTACTTC.

The chain has TRBV4-2 and TRBJ1-2; D is perhaps TRBD1 (6 bases). The germline V gene encodes CDR1 LGHNA and CDR2 YNFKEQ. The CDR3 covers 16 residues. The V and J ends lost 5 bases and 5 bases respectively, with 21 bases between them. CDR3 sequence reads: CASSSYREYTPYGYTF. The CDR3 nucleotides are TGTGCCAGCAGCTCCTACAGGGAATATACCCCTTATGGCTACACCTTC.

This chain uses TRBV9 with TRBJ2-3; no firm D call. V lost 2 bases and J 3 bases, leaving 4 bases between the germline ends. The CDR3 has 12 residues. Germline CDR1 SGDLS, CDR2 YYNGEE. CDR3 loop: CASSVGTDTQYF. The CDR3 bases are TGTGCCAGCAGCGTTGGGACAGATACGCAGTATTTT.

CDR3 residues: CASSEGLAGGYTYEQYF. DNA for the CDR3: TGTGCCAGCAGCGAGGGACTAGCGGGAGGCTACACCTACGAGCAGTACTTC. This chain links TRBV11-2 with TRBJ2-7; 15 bases are shared with TRBD2. The CDR3 runs to 17 residues. Germline V gene sequence: CDR1 SGHAT, CDR2 FQNNGV. V lost 5 bases, J lost 2 bases, and 7 bases stayed unmatched.

The chain employs TRBV9 and TRBJ1-5, with D possibly being TRBD1 (5 bases). Deletions cut 3 bases from V and 3 bases from J, with 10 bases between. Germline CDR1 is SGDLS and CDR2 is YYNGEE. The CDR3 contains 14 residues. The chain's CDR3 is CASSAPGPNQPQHF. DNA of the CDR3: TGTGCCAGCAGCGCTCCGGGGCCCAATCAGCCCCAGCATTTT.

This clone has just a few counts. The genes are TRBV27 and TRBJ1-2; perhaps TRBD1 as D (5 bases). V was cut by 6 bases and J by 3 bases, with 11 bases left in between. CDR3 length: 13 amino acids. The germline V gene has CDR1 MNHEY and CDR2 SMNVEV (reference sequence). CDR3 region: CASRPSGDYGYTF. The CDR3 DNA reads as TGTGCCAGCAGACCCTCGGGGGACTATGGCTACACCTTC.

This clone has more than one count but fewer than ten. The chain links TRBV2 to TRBJ1-1; 7 bases line up with TRBD1. The V and J ends lost 6 bases and 1 base, in that order; junction bases with no gene match: 8. In germline, CDR1 is SNHLY, CDR2 FYNNEI. There are 15 residues in the CDR3. The CDR3 DNA reads as TGTGCCAGCAGGCTAGGGGGCGCGGCGAACACTGAAGCTTTCTTT. Protein product: CASRLGGAANTEAFF.

This clone was counted a single time. J is TRBJ1-5 and V is TRBV6-5; 8 bases map to TRBD1. The CDR3 is 15 residues long. The germline gives CDR1 MNHEY, CDR2 SVGAGI. J was trimmed by 6 bases and V by 6 bases; bases with no gene match: 10. The CDR3 loop reads CASRPGQDFGQPQHF. As DNA, the CDR3 is TGTGCCAGCAGACCGGGACAGGACTTCGGTCAGCCCCAGCATTTT.

This clone was counted between two and nine times. This chain uses TRBV7-9 with TRBJ2-2; 12 positions match TRBD2. The CDR3 spans 18 residues. The V gene's germline CDR1 is SEHNR and CDR2 FQNEAQ (reference sequence). J was trimmed by 0 bases and V by 5 bases; bases with no gene match: 7. The CDR3 DNA is TGTGCCAGCAGCCCCCCCCTAGCGGGAGGGACGAACACCGGGGAGCTGTTTTTT. Amino acid sequence: CASSPPLAGGTNTGELFF.

This clone is termed large. The chain joins TRBV5-1 to TRBJ2-5; the D is unclear. The length of the CDR3 is 16 residues. From germline, CDR1 is SGHRS and CDR2 YFSETQ. Trimming removed 0 bases from V and 1 base from J, with 13 bases in between. CDR3 nucleotides: TGCGCCAGCAGCTTGGCCTCCGATAGAGCCCAAGAGACCCAGTACTTC. Amino acid sequence: CASSLASDRAQETQYF.

The rearrangement links TRBV12-5 to TRBJ2-5; 9 nucleotides match TRBD1. Germline CDR1 LGHNT, CDR2 FRNRAP. After removal of 1 base from V and 0 bases from J, the junction contained 6 bases not matched to a gene. CDR3 length equals 17 residues. The DNA of the CDR3 is TGTGCTAGTGGTTTGGGACTCCGGGACAGGGACCAAGAGACCCAGTACTTC. This sequence encodes CASGLGLRDRDQETQYF.

The chain recombines TRBV6-5 with TRBJ1-2; D possibly corresponds to TRBD1 (6 bases). The CDR3 is 15 residues long. The ends were cut back, 5 bases at V and 6 bases at J, with 19 bases in the middle. Germline assignment: CDR1 MNHEY and CDR2 SVGAGI. The CDR3 sequence is CASSLRTVGYDGYTF. The CDR3 DNA sequence: TGTGCCAGCAGTCTTCGGACAGTCGGGTATGATGGCTACACCTTC.

In its sample, this clone was seen once. The chain combines TRBV4-3 with TRBJ2-5; D remains unclear. Trimming took off 1 base at V and 7 bases at J, with 13 bases between the two ends. The CDR3 covers 14 residues. The germline V gene encodes CDR1 LGHNA and CDR2 YSLEER. CDR3 in amino acids: CASSQALDAWTQYF. In DNA, the CDR3 is TGCGCCAGCAGCCAAGCTCTAGACGCGTGGACCCAGTACTTC.

This chain connects TRBV5-1 to TRBJ1-1, with TRBD1 matching 9 bases. V gave up 0 bases and J gave up 0 bases; unmatched junction bases: 6. In germline, CDR1 is SGHRS, CDR2 YFSETQ. CDR3 length equals 17 residues. The CDR3 bases are TGCGCCAGCAGCTTGGAAACAGGGGGCTTCCTGAACACTGAAGCTTTCTTT. Its translation is CASSLETGGFLNTEAFF.

V and J are TRBV5-6 and TRBJ2-1; D unclear. CDR3 size: 15 residues. V was cut by 0 bases and J by 6 bases, with 13 bases left in between. The germline V gene encodes CDR1 SGHDT and CDR2 YYEEEE. The CDR3 protein is CASSLVREMGNEQFF. In DNA form, the CDR3 reads TGTGCCAGCAGCTTGGTAAGGGAAATGGGCAATGAGCAGTTCTTC.